This record concerns one TCR beta chain sequence. Germline V gene data show CDR1 as SGHDN and CDR2 as FVKESK. V was clipped by 5 bases and J by 2 bases; unmatched bases: 6. This CDR3 is 17 amino acids long. This specimen belongs to a study of blood T cell repertoires in COVID-19. Study at large: Collection of acute and convalescent COVID-19 samples took place in the United States, Italy and Spain.

Per the study methods: The assay estimated nucleated cells by amplifying reference gene primers. Sequenced by immunoSEQ multiplex PCR; TCRdb stores in-frame clones only, minus some. V, J and clone size are taken as reported in that table, and D and trimming were inferred from the DNA itself. The sample shows under 200,000 clones, 84% of them seen only once. Material: peripheral blood. The chain has TRBV14 and TRBJ2-1; TRBD2 matches 13 bases. The TCR comes from a woman between 65 and 79 years old with COVID-19, enrolled during active disease. The CDR3 protein is CASSWTSGSSAYNEQFF. The DNA for the CDR3 is TGTGCCAGCAGCTGGACTAGCGGGAGCTCCGCCTACAATGAGCAGTTCTTC.